This is a list of T cell receptor beta chains from one sample in a study of T cell changes during pregnancy in multiple sclerosis. Clones were sequenced by immunoSEQ multiplex PCR, and TCRdb holds only the in-frame ones, with some missing. Altogether 40,000 to 45,000 clones are present, 80% to 95% being singletons, with the ten largest covering under 0.5%. The sequenced sample was CD4+ T cells from peripheral blood mononuclear cells, obtained in the second trimester of pregnancy. The receptors here all came from a female donor in good health, enrolled as a control in a pregnancy study. Each CDR3 is given with its conserved first and last residue.

V,J,CDR3
TRBV28,TRBJ2-2,CASSPLLGAGGAGELFF
TRBV11-2,TRBJ1-5,CASSLSSNQPQHF
TRBV2,TRBJ2-1,CASSGGLADGNNEQFF
TRBV28,TRBJ1-5,CASSVGGYSNQPQHF
TRBV4-1,TRBJ2-3,CASSLSSGGSSTQYF
TRBV27,TRBJ2-7,CASRSGHYEQYF
TRBV6-1,TRBJ2-1,CASSWTSWGGNEQFF
TRBV7-2,TRBJ1-5,CASSLRAGDQPQHF
TRBV27,TRBJ2-7,CASRSIPGGLYEQYF
TRBV27,TRBJ1-1,CASSQVTGVVAFF
TRBV5-1,TRBJ1-1,CASSAAPGPGGTEAFF
TRBV18,TRBJ2-1,CASSPGQTYNEQFF
TRBV7-2,TRBJ2-1,CASSLEESRAGWFF
TRBV2,TRBJ2-7,CASSSGLRTGTYEQYF
TRBV18,TRBJ2-3,CASSPSRAKTDTQYF
TRBV20-1,TRBJ2-1,CSVKPGTKQFF
TRBV6-1,TRBJ2-3,CASSGLAGGTDTQYF
TRBV4-3,TRBJ1-5,CASSQDINQPQHF
TRBV9,TRBJ2-5,CASSIQGQETQYF
TRBV5-5,TRBJ2-7,CASSRTSSQGLGEQYF
TRBV28,TRBJ1-5,CASSRQGIQPQHF
TRBV19,TRBJ2-6,CASRRGGRDSSGANVLTF
TRBV15,TRBJ2-3,CATSREAGGTDTQYF
TRBV4-2,TRBJ2-7,CASSQDPGEGYEQYF
TRBV5-5,TRBJ1-2,CASSDASGTLVYGYTF
TRBV6-1,TRBJ2-7,CASSEGLQGNEQYF
TRBV6-5,TRBJ2-1,CASSHGGEQFF
TRBV5-1,TRBJ2-5,CASMLRLAGTSQETQYF
TRBV30,TRBJ2-3,CAWSYAGLGDTQYF
TRBV28,TRBJ2-7,CASRPSGRSSYEQYF
TRBV28,TRBJ2-3,CASKTSRADTQYF
TRBV7-2,TRBJ1-3,CASSRYSSGNTIYF
TRBV7-9,TRBJ2-5,CASSLSGGAWETQYF
TRBV7-2,TRBJ2-7,CASSPMTSGGVSQYF
TRBV11-3,TRBJ2-2,CASSAQGSVGTGELFF
TRBV16,TRBJ1-2,CASSPRDQGYTF
TRBV6-5,TRBJ2-1,CASRLGQDNEQFF
TRBV28,TRBJ2-5,CASSPRVETQYF
TRBV5-1,TRBJ2-1,CASSSSSGTSYNEQFF
TRBV6-5,TRBJ2-7,CASSTQHGGSYEQYF
TRBV30,TRBJ1-2,CAWSVGSRGNYGYTF
TRBV7-9,TRBJ2-2,CASSPFRLGRGTGELFF
TRBV21-1,TRBJ1-5,CASRGDNQPQHF
TRBV7-2,TRBJ2-7,CASSLSRGHEQYF
TRBV27,TRBJ1-1,CASRLAPGADHTEAFF
TRBV15,TRBJ1-2,CATSIRGQLNYGYTF
TRBV4-3,TRBJ2-5,CASSQDLGRGETQYF
TRBV10-3,TRBJ2-7,CAISGREDSYEQYF
TRBV7-8,TRBJ2-5,CASRGTSGRDQETQYF
TRBV5-1,TRBJ1-4,CASSPGSENEKLFF
TRBV25-1,TRBJ2-7,CASSEPGVYEQYF
TRBV7-2,TRBJ2-1,CAVRLRDRAYNEQFF
TRBV4-3,TRBJ2-7,CASSQDFGRTYEQYF
TRBV6-4,TRBJ2-1,CASSARTNHEQFF